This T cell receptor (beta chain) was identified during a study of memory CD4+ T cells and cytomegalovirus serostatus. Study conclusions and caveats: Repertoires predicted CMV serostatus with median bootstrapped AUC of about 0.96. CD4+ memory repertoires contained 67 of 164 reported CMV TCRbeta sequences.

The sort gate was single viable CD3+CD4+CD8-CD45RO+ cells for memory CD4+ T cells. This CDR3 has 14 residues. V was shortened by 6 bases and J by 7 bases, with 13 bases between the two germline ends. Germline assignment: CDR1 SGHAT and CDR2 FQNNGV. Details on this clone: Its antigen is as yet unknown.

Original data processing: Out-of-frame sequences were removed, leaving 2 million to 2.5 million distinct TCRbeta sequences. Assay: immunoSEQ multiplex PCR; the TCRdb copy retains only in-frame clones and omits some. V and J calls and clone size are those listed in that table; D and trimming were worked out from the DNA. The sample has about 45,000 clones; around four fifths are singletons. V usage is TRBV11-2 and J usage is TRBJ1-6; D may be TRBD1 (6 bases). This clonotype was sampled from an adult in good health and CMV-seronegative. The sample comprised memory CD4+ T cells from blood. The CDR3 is CASSFTGSNSPLHF. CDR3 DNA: TGTGCCAGCAGTTTCACAGGGTCCAATTCACCCCTCCACTTT.